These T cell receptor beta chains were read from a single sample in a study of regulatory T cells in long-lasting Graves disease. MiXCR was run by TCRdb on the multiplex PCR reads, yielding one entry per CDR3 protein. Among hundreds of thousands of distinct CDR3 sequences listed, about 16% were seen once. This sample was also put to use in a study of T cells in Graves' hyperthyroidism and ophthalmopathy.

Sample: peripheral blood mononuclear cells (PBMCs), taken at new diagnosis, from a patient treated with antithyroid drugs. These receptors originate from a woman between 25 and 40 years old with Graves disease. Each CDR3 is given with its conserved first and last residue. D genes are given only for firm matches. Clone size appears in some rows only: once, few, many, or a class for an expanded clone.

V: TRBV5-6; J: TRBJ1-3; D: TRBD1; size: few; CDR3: CASSLEMGQTGNTIYF; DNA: TGTGCCAGCAGCCTGGAAATGGGACAGACTGGAAACACCATATATTTT
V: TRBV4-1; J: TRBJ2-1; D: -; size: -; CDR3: CASSQGPGADNEQFF; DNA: TGCGCCAGCAGCCAAGGACCAGGGGCGGACAATGAGCAGTTCTTC
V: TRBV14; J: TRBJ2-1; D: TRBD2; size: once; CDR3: CASSQEGGRALGGHNEQFF; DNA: TGTGCCAGCAGCCAAGAAGGCGGGAGGGCCTTGGGGGGGCACAATGAGCAGTTCTTC
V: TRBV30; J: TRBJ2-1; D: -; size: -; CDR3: CAWRGPPYNEQFF; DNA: TGTGCCTGGAGGGGACCCCCCTACAATGAGCAGTTCTTC
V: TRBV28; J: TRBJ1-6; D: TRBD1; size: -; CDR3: CAGSSGQVNSPLHF; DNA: TGTGCCGGCAGTTCCGGACAGGTTAATTCACCCCTCCACTTT
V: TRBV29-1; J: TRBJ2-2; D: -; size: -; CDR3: CSVVRSTGELFF; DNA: TGCAGCGTTGTACGGAGCACCGGGGAGCTGTTTTTT
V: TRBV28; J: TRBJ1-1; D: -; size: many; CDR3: CASSSDFEAFF; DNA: TGTGCCAGCAGTAGTGACTTTGAAGCTTTCTTT
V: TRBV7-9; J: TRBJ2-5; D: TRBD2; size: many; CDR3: CASSRLAGGPETQYF; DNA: TGTGCCAGCAGCAGACTAGCGGGAGGGCCGGAGACCCAGTACTTC
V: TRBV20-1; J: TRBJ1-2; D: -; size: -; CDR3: CSATGPTTLGGYTF; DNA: TGCAGTGCCACAGGACCTACCACCCTCGGCGGCTACACCTTC
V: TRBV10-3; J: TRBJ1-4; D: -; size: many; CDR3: CAIMANEKLFF; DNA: TGTGCCATCATGGCTAATGAAAAACTGTTTTTT
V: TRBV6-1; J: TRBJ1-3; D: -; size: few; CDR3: CASSKPLGNTIYF; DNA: TGTGCCAGCAGTAAACCCCTTGGAAACACCATATATTTT
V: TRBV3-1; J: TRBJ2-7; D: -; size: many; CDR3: CASSQSLYEQYF; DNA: TGTGCCAGCAGCCAATCACTCTACGAGCAGTACTTC
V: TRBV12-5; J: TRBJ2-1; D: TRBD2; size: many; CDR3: CASGLVLHGAGDYNEQFF; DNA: TGTGCTAGTGGTTTGGTACTGCATGGCGCGGGGGATTACAATGAGCAGTTCTTC
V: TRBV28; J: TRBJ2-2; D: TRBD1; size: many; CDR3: CASIDPPGWGQGGGELFF; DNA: TGTGCCAGCATTGATCCCCCGGGCTGGGGACAGGGAGGCGGGGAGCTGTTTTTT
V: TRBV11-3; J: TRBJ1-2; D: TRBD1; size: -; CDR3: CASSYNRGGGYTF; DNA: TGTGCCAGCAGCTATAACAGGGGTGGAGGCTACACCTTC